The 23 T cell receptor beta chains below were found in one sample sequenced in a study of control samples from healthy donors and cancer patients. The table came from immunoSEQ multiplex PCR; TCRdb's copy has only in-frame clones and leaves some out. In the table there are over 100,000 clones, more than 80% of which are singletons. Sequencing was performed on blood. The receptors were gathered from a man between 40 and 49 years old in good health.

The chain carries TRBV9 and TRBJ2-5; 7 bases line up with TRBD1. This CDR3 spans 14 amino acids. With 2 bases clipped from V and 5 bases from J, the junction kept 6 bases outside the gene matches. CDR1 SGDLS and CDR2 YYNGEE come from the germline V gene. The CDR3, as DNA: TGTGCCAGCAGCGTGGGGACAGTCGGGGAGACCCAGTACTTC. It encodes CASSVGTVGETQYF.

The chain uses TRBV3-1 (or the pseudogene TRBV3-2) and TRBJ2-3; D ambiguous. Trimming removed 0 bases from V and 4 bases from J, with 8 bases in between. There are 14 residues in the CDR3. In germline, CDR1 is LGHDT, CDR2 YNNKEL (reference sequence). The CDR3 bases are TGTGCCAGCAGCCAAGAACTTCTGGCAGATACGCAGTATTTT. It codes for CASSQELLADTQYF.

The chain carries TRBV7-2 and TRBJ1-2, with 9 bases that match TRBD1. Germline CDR1 is SGHTA and CDR2 is FQGNSA. V trimming: 8 bases; J trimming: 8 bases; junction bases outside the gene matches: 12. The CDR3 has 14 residues. The CDR3: CASSQPGQGKGYTF. CDR3 DNA: TGTGCCAGCTCACAACCGGGACAGGGTAAAGGCTACACCTTC.

The rearrangement joins TRBV7-3 to TRBJ2-2, with unresolved D. In germline, CDR1 is SGHTA, CDR2 FQGTGA. This CDR3 spans 16 amino acids. V was pared by 3 bases and J by 1 base, with 12 bases between. CDR3 bases: TGTGCCAGCAGCTTCCCCGCCGGAAAGAACACCGGGGAGCTGTTTTTT. It translates to CASSFPAGKNTGELFF. Drawing the rest from reference TRBV7-3 and TRBJ2-2, the complete variable domain is GAGVSQTPSNKVTEKGKYVELRCDPISGHTALYWYRQSLGQGPEFLIYFQGTGAADDSGLPNDRFFAVRPEGSVSTLKIQRTERGDSAVYLCASSFPAGKNTGELFFGEGSRLTVL.

This clone was seen a handful of times. The J gene is TRBJ1-2, the V gene TRBV4-1; D gene ambiguous. CDR1 is MGHRA and CDR2 is YSYEKL in the germline V gene. Trimming left V 5 bases short and J 8 bases short, with 21 bases between. The CDR3 is 15 residues long. CDR3 coding DNA: TGCGCCAGCAGCAAAAGCCCGGACGTTCAGAGAGGCTACACCTTC. It codes for CASSKSPDVQRGYTF.

V is TRBV28 and J is TRBJ2-7, with TRBD1 as a possible D gene (5 bases). Germline CDR1 is MDHEN and CDR2 is SYDVKM. The CDR3 consists of 17 residues. V lost 6 bases and J lost 2, with 23 bases in between. The CDR3 is CASSLRDIQVIAYEQYF. CDR3 nucleotides: TGTGCCAGCAGCCTAAGGGATATACAGGTTATTGCCTACGAGCAGTACTTC.

The genes are TRBV12-2 and TRBJ2-1. TRBV12-2 is a known pseudogene. The CDR3 covers 16 residues. As DNA, the CDR3 is TGTGCAAGTCGCTTTAAGCATGAGGACCCTCGGGATGAGCAGTTCTTC. Translated, it gives CASRFKHEDPRDEQFF.

This clone was recorded only once. V is TRBV7-3 and J is TRBJ2-7; D unresolved. CDR3 size: 14 residues. CDR1 and CDR2 (germline): SGHTA, FQGTGA. The V end was cut by 1 base, the J end by 0 bases, with 7 bases between. The CDR3 sequence is CASSLRMDSYEQYF. In DNA, the CDR3 is TGTGCCAGCAGCTTAAGAATGGACTCCTACGAGCAGTACTTC.

This clone was seen once. J is TRBJ1-6 and V is TRBV2; no firm D call. Trimming cost V 3 bases and J 6 bases, with 9 bases left between them. CDR3 length: 14 residues. Looked up from germline, CDR1 is SNHLY and CDR2 is FYNNEI. For the CDR3, the DNA is TGTGCCAGCAGTGATCGGGGTTTTAATTCACCCCTCCACTTT. It encodes CASSDRGFNSPLHF.

CDR3 in amino acids: CASSPGPSGRQETQYF. CDR3 coding DNA: TGTGCCAGCAGCCCCGGTCCTTCGGGCAGACAAGAGACCCAGTACTTC. This chain joins TRBV7-6 and TRBJ2-5; D gene unclear. Germline V gene data show CDR1 as SGHVS and CDR2 as FNYEAQ. V lost 5 bases and J lost 2, with 18 bases in between. This CDR3 spans 16 amino acids.

V is TRBV19 and J is TRBJ2-5; the D gene is possibly TRBD2 (5 bases). The V end was cut by 3 bases, the J end by 5 bases, with 13 bases between. This CDR3 spans 14 amino acids. CDR1 and CDR2 (germline): LNHDA, SQIVND (reference sequence). The CDR3 DNA sequence: TGTGCCAGTAGTATGGGTCCAGCGGTCGAGACCCAGTACTTC. It translates to CASSMGPAVETQYF.

The chain carries TRBV5-1 and TRBJ2-1, with 16 bases that match TRBD2. This CDR3 is 17 amino acids long. Germline trimming cut 4 bases from V and 5 bases from J; bases unmatched to any gene: 6. CDR1 is SGHRS, CDR2 YFSETQ, per germline. The CDR3 sequence is CASSPGTSGGAHNEQFF. As DNA, the CDR3 is TGCGCCAGCAGCCCTGGGACTAGCGGGGGGGCCCACAATGAGCAGTTCTTC.

The rearrangement uses TRBV5-1 and TRBJ2-7; D might be TRBD1 or TRBD2, each matching 6 bases. V was cut by 2 bases and J by 4 bases, with 16 bases left in between. There are 15 residues in the CDR3. Germline assignment: CDR1 SGHRS and CDR2 YFSETQ. The CDR3 DNA sequence: TGCGCCAGCAGCTTAGGAGGGATGCAGGGGTACGAGCAGTACTTC. Amino acid sequence: CASSLGGMQGYEQYF. Looking up the rest from reference TRBV5-1 and TRBJ2-7 gives the full variable domain: KAGVTQTPRYLIKTRGQQVTLSCSPISGHRSVSWYQQTPGQGLQFLFEYFSETQRNKGNFPGRFSGRQFSNSRSEMNVSTLELGDSALYLCASSLGGMQGYEQYFGPGTRLTVT.

As concerns this clone: Other DNA sequences in the same sample also yield this CDR3. The genes are TRBV16 and TRBJ1-5; the D gene is possibly TRBD1 (6 bases). The CDR3 has 13 residues. Trimming took 6 bases from V and 4 from J, leaving 10 bases between them. Germline V gene lookup returns CDR1 KGHSY and CDR2 FQNENV. CDR3 DNA sequence: TGTGCCAGCAGACCCACAGGGAATCAGCCCCAGCATTTT. Amino acids: CASRPTGNQPQHF.

The V call is TRBV10-3, the J call TRBJ1-1; tentatively, D is TRBD1 (5 bases). Trimming left V 3 bases short and J 3 bases short, with 23 bases between. Germline loops: CDR1 ENHRY, CDR2 SYGVKD. The length of the CDR3 is 18 residues. The CDR3 reads CAISEGPGYSRKDTEAFF. CDR3 DNA: TGTGCCATCAGTGAAGGACCAGGGTATTCGCGTAAGGACACTGAAGCTTTCTTT.

This clone occurred once. The chain recombines TRBV5-4 with TRBJ2-5; TRBD1 or TRBD2 may be the D gene (5 bases each). V was shortened by 0 bases and J by 4 bases, with 13 bases between the two germline ends. CDR3 length: 15 amino acids. From germline, CDR1 is SGHNT and CDR2 YYREEE (reference sequence). The CDR3, as DNA: TGTGCCAGCAGCTTGGGACAGAGGGTGACAGAGACCCAGTACTTC. It codes for CASSLGQRVTETQYF.

Of note for this clone: Other nucleotide sequences in the sample specify the same CDR3. The chain is built from TRBV30 and TRBJ2-7; 7 bases agree with TRBD1. V shed 0 bases and J 4 bases; nucleotides not matched to a gene: 3. The CDR3 contains 13 residues. The germline CDR1 and CDR2 sequences are GTSNPN and SVGIG (reference sequence). The CDR3 reads CAWSVGRGYEQYF. The CDR3 DNA follows: TGTGCCTGGAGTGTGGGCAGGGGGTACGAGCAGTACTTC.

CDR3 in DNA: TGTGCCAGCAGCACCAGTGATCAGGCGTCTTATAATTCACCCCTCCACTTT. Translation: CASSTSDQASYNSPLHF. The chain is built from TRBV9 and TRBJ1-6; D is undetermined. CDR3 size: 17 residues. Germline CDR1 and CDR2: SGDLS and YYNGEE. Trimming took 4 bases from V and 4 from J, leaving 18 bases between them.

In its sample, this clone was seen once. This chain joins TRBV29-1 and TRBJ2-5; D may be TRBD1 or TRBD2 (5 bases each). Trimming shortened V by 4 bases and J by 5 bases, and 11 bases separated the two germline ends. The CDR3 runs to 12 residues. Per the germline V gene, CDR1 is SQVTM and CDR2 is ANQGSEA. In DNA form, the CDR3 reads TGCAGCGTTGCCAGGGAGCCGGAGACCCAGTACTTC. Translation gives CSVAREPETQYF.

This sequence joins TRBV10-3 and TRBJ1-5; TRBD1 aligns across 9 bases. Per the germline V gene, CDR1 is ENHRY and CDR2 is SYGVKD. CDR3 length: 19 amino acids. V lost 5 bases and J lost 0; bases outside the gene matches: 14. CDR3 residues: CAISSSTGGSFHSNQPQHF. As DNA, the CDR3 is TGTGCCATCAGTTCATCGACAGGGGGGAGCTTTCATAGCAATCAGCCCCAGCATTTT.

This rearrangement joins TRBV2 to TRBJ2-7; 7 bases agree with TRBD2. CDR3 length: 12 amino acids. After removal of 7 bases from V and 7 bases from J, the junction contained 7 bases not matched to a gene. Per the germline V gene, CDR1 is SNHLY and CDR2 is FYNNEI. The CDR3 sequence is CASTLAGWEQYF. Here the CDR3 DNA reads TGTGCCAGCACCTTAGCGGGCTGGGAGCAGTACTTC.

The chain has TRBV9 and TRBJ2-7; D is unresolved. The germline CDR1 and CDR2 sequences are SGDLS and YYNGEE. V was clipped by 0 bases and J by 3 bases, with 10 bases between them. CDR3 length: 14 residues. The CDR3 sequence: CASSVGVGIYEQYF. The CDR3, as DNA: TGTGCCAGCAGCGTAGGGGTGGGGATCTACGAGCAGTACTTC.

J is TRBJ2-2 and V is TRBV9; D not certain. V lost 3 bases and J lost 7, with 7 bases in between. Germline assignment: CDR1 SGDLS and CDR2 YYNGEE. The CDR3 spans 12 residues. CDR3 sequence (DNA): TGTGCCAGCAGCGCTTCGGTCGGGGAGCTGTTTTTT. Protein product: CASSASVGELFF.